The 16 T cell receptor beta chains below come from one sample, sequenced in a study of cytomegalovirus exposure and HLA in healthy donors. The PCR made use of 60 Vbeta and 13 Jbeta primers. The data were produced by immunoSEQ multiplex PCR, yet TCRdb's version contains in-frame clones alone and is incomplete. This table has a few hundred thousand clones, roughly 75% appearing once. Material: PBMCs. Every receptor here comes from a woman aged 25 to 39 in good health and CMV-seronegative.

The J gene is TRBJ1-1, the V gene TRBV11-3, with no clear D. The CDR3 has 13 residues. Germline V CDR1 and CDR2: SGHNT, YENEEA. V shed 5 bases and J shed 0 bases, with 7 bases lying between them. For the CDR3, the DNA is TGTGCCAGCAGCCAACACATGAACACTGAAGCTTTCTTT. This codes for CASSQHMNTEAFF.

This clone has just a few counts. The chain couples TRBV5-1 to TRBJ2-5; 7 positions agree with TRBD1. The V gene's germline CDR1 is SGHRS and CDR2 YFSETQ. The CDR3 is 15 residues long. The V gene end was trimmed by 2 bases and the J gene end by 5 bases; junction bases not matched to a gene: 9. The CDR3 nucleotides read TGCGCCAGCAGCTTAATAAGAGGACAGGCGGAGACCCAGTACTTC. Amino acid sequence: CASSLIRGQAETQYF.

This chain joins TRBV29-1 and TRBJ2-1, with TRBD2 identical over 7 bases. This CDR3 comprises 13 residues. Germline V gene lookup returns CDR1 SQVTM and CDR2 ANQGSEA. With V trimmed by 4 bases and J by 7 bases, 7 bases remained unmatched. In nucleotides, the CDR3 is TGCAGCGTTGTGAGCCGGGGGGAGAATGAGCAGTTCTTC. Its protein product is CSVVSRGENEQFF.

The V gene is TRBV6-6, the J gene TRBJ1-1; TRBD1 might be the D (5 bases). Trimming cost V 5 bases and J 1 base, with 11 bases left between them. The CDR3 extends over 14 amino acids. The germline V gene encodes CDR1 MNHNY and CDR2 SVGAGI (reference sequence). This chain's CDR3 is CASSDSGTNTEAFF. The CDR3 nucleotides are TGTGCCAGCAGTGACAGTGGAACGAACACTGAAGCTTTCTTT.

The chain joins TRBV6-1 to TRBJ2-5; TRBD1 is a possible D gene (6 bases). The germline V and J ends were trimmed by 4 bases and 2 bases, with 11 bases remaining between them. Germline V gene data show CDR1 as MNHNS and CDR2 as SASEGT. This CDR3 contains 14 residues. DNA for the CDR3: TGTGCCAGCAGTGTCGGGACAACTCAAGAGACCCAGTACTTC. As protein: CASSVGTTQETQYF.

This chain connects TRBV29-1 to TRBJ1-2, with 9 bases fitting TRBD1. J lost 3 bases, V lost 0 bases, and 2 bases had no gene match. Germline lookup yields CDR1 SQVTM and CDR2 ANQGSEA. There are 14 residues in the CDR3. The CDR3 DNA follows: TGCAGCGTTGAAGAGGGGACAGGGTACTATGGCTACACCTTC. Its translation: CSVEEGTGYYGYTF.

The J gene is TRBJ2-6, the V gene TRBV11-2, with D unclear. The CDR3 is 15 amino acids. Germline V gene data show CDR1 as SGHAT and CDR2 as FQNNGV. Trimming stripped 7 bases from V and 1 base from J, with 11 bases between. Here the CDR3 reads CASTLAESGANVLTF. The CDR3 DNA sequence: TGTGCCAGCACCCTTGCGGAATCTGGGGCCAACGTCCTGACTTTC.

This clone has only a few counts. The chain links TRBV9 to TRBJ1-2; 8 bases match TRBD1. Trimming took 0 bases from V and 4 from J; bases not matched to a gene: 5. The CDR3 runs to 15 residues. Germline V gives CDR1 SGDLS, CDR2 YYNGEE. The chain's CDR3 is CASSVARTGIYGYTF. CDR3 in DNA: TGTGCCAGCAGCGTAGCACGGACAGGGATCTATGGCTACACCTTC.

V and J are TRBV19 and TRBJ2-7; 9 bases fit TRBD2. This CDR3 region has 16 residues. V dropped 4 bases and J dropped 2; count of bases not matched to a gene: 9. Germline loops: CDR1 LNHDA, CDR2 SQIVND (reference sequence). The DNA for the CDR3 is TGTGCCAGTAGTACAGTTGAGGCTAGCGGGACCTACGAGCAGTACTTC. Translated: CASSTVEASGTYEQYF.

This clone was observed a handful of times. The chain uses TRBV28 and TRBJ1-2; TRBD1 might be the D (5 bases). The CDR3 has 13 residues. V was pared by 10 bases and J by 2 bases, with 14 bases between. In germline, CDR1 is MDHEN, CDR2 SYDVKM. This CDR3 is CAIFGDSNYGYTF. The CDR3 bases are TGTGCCATTTTCGGCGACAGCAACTATGGCTACACCTTC.

The J gene is TRBJ1-1, the V gene TRBV2; D ambiguous. Germline CDR1 and CDR2: SNHLY and FYNNEI. This CDR3 has 13 residues. V lost 6 bases and J 1 base, leaving 9 bases between the germline ends. The CDR3 spells CASRRERNTEAFF. CDR3 in DNA: TGTGCCAGCAGGAGGGAGAGGAACACTGAAGCTTTCTTT. Together with reference TRBV2 and TRBJ1-1, the CDR3 gives the full variable domain: EPEVTQTPSHQVTQMGQEVILRCVPISNHLYFYWYRQILGQKVEFLVSFYNNEISEKSEIFDDQFSVERPDGSNFTLKIRSTKLEDSAMYFCASRRERNTEAFFGQGTRLTVV.

This sequence joins TRBV19 and TRBJ2-5; D possibly corresponds to TRBD2 (5 bases). The CDR3 totals 13 residues. Trimming cost V 8 bases and J 2 bases, with 12 bases left between them. Per the germline V gene, CDR1 is LNHDA and CDR2 is SQIVND (reference sequence). CDR3 sequence (DNA): TGTGCCAGTCGCCGGACTCTGCAAGAGACCCAGTACTTC. It specifies CASRRTLQETQYF.

The rearrangement joins TRBV6-5 to TRBJ1-2, with 9 bases identical to TRBD1. This CDR3 region has 14 residues. The V gene end was trimmed by 3 bases and the J gene end by 6 bases; junction bases not matched to a gene: 5. Per the germline V gene, CDR1 is MNHEY and CDR2 is SVGAGI. CDR3: CASSYTGGADGYTF. CDR3 nucleotides: TGTGCCAGCAGTTATACAGGGGGCGCGGATGGCTACACCTTC.

The count of this clone is one. The chain has TRBV19 and TRBJ2-5; TRBD2 matches 10 bases. CDR1 is LNHDA, CDR2 SQIVND, per germline (reference sequence). The CDR3 spans 15 residues. The J segment lost 4 bases and the V segment lost 5 bases, leaving 7 bases of the junction unmatched. The CDR3, as DNA: TGTGCCAGTAGTGCAAGACTAGCGGGTCGAGAGACCCAGTACTTC. Translation: CASSARLAGRETQYF.

The chain employs TRBV25-1 and TRBJ1-1, with 8 bases aligning to TRBD1. The trim removed 2 bases at V and 1 base at J, leaving 3 bases unmatched. Germline assignment: CDR1 MGHDK and CDR2 SYGVNS. This CDR3 is 15 amino acids long. The CDR3 bases are TGTGCCAGCAGTGAAAGGGACAGGAGGAACACTGAAGCTTTCTTT. Protein sequence: CASSERDRRNTEAFF.

The chain carries TRBV7-3 and TRBJ2-1; TRBD2 is a possible D gene (5 bases). Trimming stripped 1 base from V and 4 bases from J, with 8 bases between. The CDR3 length is 14 residues. The germline gives CDR1 SGHTA, CDR2 FQGTGA. CDR3 DNA sequence: TGTGCCAGCAGCTTAAGACCGGGATACAATGAGCAGTTCTTC. This translates into CASSLRPGYNEQFF.